The clone carrying this TCR beta chain has a handful of counts. Its target is not known. The data are from a study of T cell responses to AZD1222 COVID-19 vaccine. The repertoire was sequenced with immunoSEQ multiplex PCR; TCRdb's copy has only in-frame clones and lacks some. This table holds over 60,000 clones, over 75% found once. The CDR3 length is 14 residues. V shed 5 bases and J 6 bases; nucleotides not matched to a gene: 6. The germline V gene has CDR1 GTSNPN and CDR2 SVGIG (reference sequence). Broader study findings: Just a handful of AZD1222 recipients were seropositive at baseline.

This specimen consisted of peripheral blood, obtained on day 0 of AZD1222 vaccination. The receptor was derived from an adult in good health. The rearrangement joins TRBV30 to TRBJ2-1; 11 positions match TRBD2. The CDR3 DNA follows: TGTGCCTGGGAACCGGGACTAGCGGTCAATGAGCAGTTCTTC. Amino acid sequence: CAWEPGLAVNEQFF.